This TCR beta chain stems from a study of shared clonotypes between healthy human individuals. Background on the study: Each donor's CD4 naive and CD4 memory cells filled three plates apiece, CD8 naive two, and CD8 memory one. Study-wide results and caveats: Limitation of the genetic and exposure-history diversity represented came from the few donors. Sampling included only blood; tissue repertoires likely differ.

Assay used: immunoSEQ multiplex PCR; TCRdb lists only in-frame clones, some missing. The sample yields some 2.1 million clones, around 93% seen once. Notes on this clone: What it recognizes is unknown.

CDR3 length: 14 residues. V dropped 7 bases and J dropped 0 bases, with 10 bases sitting between them. Germline assignment: CDR1 SEHNR and CDR2 FQNEAQ (reference sequence). The naive CD8 subset, CD45RO-negative cells positively selected for CCR7, excluded terminally differentiated effector memory CD45RA+ cells. This chain joins TRBV7-9 and TRBJ2-1, with D hard to call. Sequencing was carried out using naive CD8+ T cells from PBMCs. This receptor was identified in a man between 18 and 35 years old in good health. Some clones in this sample may be carry-over from other donors' samples. In nucleotides, the CDR3 is TGTGCCAGCAATAGTGCTTTCTCCTACAATGAGCAGTTCTTC. Its translation: CASNSAFSYNEQFF.